Sequencing of this TCR beta chain was carried out in a study of cytomegalovirus exposure and HLA in healthy donors. Primers for the PCR totalled 60 Vbeta and 13 Jbeta. Clones were sequenced by immunoSEQ multiplex PCR, and TCRdb holds only the in-frame ones, with some missing. Of approximately 77,000 clones in the sample, about 70% were seen once. Germline V gene sequence: CDR1 MNHEY, CDR2 SMNVEV (reference sequence). This CDR3 spans 14 amino acids. V was clipped by 5 bases and J by 4 bases; unmatched bases: 2. The clonotype comes from a male donor in good health and CMV-seropositive. This rearrangement joins TRBV27 to TRBJ2-5; TRBD2 agrees at 12 bases. The sample was PBMCs. CDR3 bases: TGTGCCAGCAGTGCACTAGCGGGGGGAGAGACCCAGTACTTC. Protein product: CASSALAGGETQYF.